The T cell receptor beta chain under discussion was sequenced for a study of T-cell memory formation after mild COVID-19. Findings and caveats of the study: CD4+ bias marked clones expanding day 15 to 37, unlike balanced contracting clones.

About this clonotype itself: Its target is unknown.

In TCRdb, the 5' RACE reads were re-called with MiXCR into one record per CDR3 protein. The sample has under 350,000 distinct CDR3 sequences; roughly 16% are singletons. The ends lost 1 base at V and 4 bases at J; junction bases unmatched: 4. Germline CDR1 MGHRA, CDR2 YSYEKL. The CDR3 covers 15 residues. This chain connects TRBV4-1 to TRBJ1-2; 9 bases line up with TRBD1. Sequencing was carried out using PBMCs or a T cell subset sorted from them (not recorded which). This clonotype originated in a man between 18 and 35 years old who had mild COVID-19 (a few samples of this study predate the infection). Cell type and time point are not known. The CDR3 bases are TGCGCCAGCAGCCAAGGGACAGGGGAGGTCTATGGCTACACCTTC. It translates to CASSQGTGEVYGYTF.